The 5 T cell receptor beta chains reported below all come from one sample, sequenced in a study of tumor and adjacent non-tumor tissue in lung cancer. The template was RNA from unsorted bulk tissue. The normal lung tissue was taken more than 3 cm from the tumor edge. TCRbeta libraries were built with three rounds of nested PCR, modified from ARM-PCR. TCRdb used MiXCR to reprocess the multiplex PCR reads, holding one entry per CDR3 protein. The sample records tens of thousands of distinct CDR3 sequences, 55% to 65% being singletons. Sequencing was carried out using distant non-tumor lung tissue. These receptors were obtained from a woman aged 70 to 79 with non-small cell lung cancer.

This chain links TRBV2 with TRBJ2-1; D unclear. Trimming removed 8 bases from V and 0 bases from J, with 14 bases in between. The germline CDR1 and CDR2 sequences are SNHLY and FYNNEI. The length of the CDR3 is 15 residues. The CDR3: CASRIFLSSYNEQFF. The DNA of the CDR3 is TGTGCCAGCCGTATATTCCTTAGCTCCTACAATGAGCAGTTCTTC. Looking up the rest from reference TRBV2 and TRBJ2-1 gives the full variable domain: EPEVTQTPSHQVTQMGQEVILRCVPISNHLYFYWYRQILGQKVEFLVSFYNNEISEKSEIFDDQFSVERPDGSNFTLKIRSTKLEDSAMYFCASRIFLSSYNEQFFGPGTRLTVL.

This clonotype was counted only a few times. The junction departs from germline at one end; a sequencing error may be responsible. The chain employs TRBV29-1 and TRBJ2-3; TRBD2 agrees at 13 bases. Looked up from germline, CDR1 is SQVTM and CDR2 is ANQGSEA. This CDR3 has 15 amino acids. CDR3 sequence (DNA): TGCAACGTTGAAGTGGGGACTAGCGGGACAGATACGCAGTACTTT. Its protein is CNVEVGTSGTDTQYF.

Comments on this clonotype: A junction end diverges from the germline sequence, so it may reflect a read error. The rearrangement links TRBV4-2 to TRBJ2-7, with 7 bases that match TRBD1. Germline loops: CDR1 LGHNA, CDR2 YNFKEQ. This CDR3 region has 19 residues. This CDR3 is CASSRVLGDYRGYYYEQYF. In nucleotides, the CDR3 is TGTGCCAGTAGCCGAGTGTTGGGCGACTACAGGGGTTACTACTACGAGCAGTACTTC.

The chain has TRBV29-1 and TRBJ1-1; tentative D call: TRBD1 (5 bases). This CDR3 is 15 amino acids long. V was cut by 0 bases and J by 10 bases, with 21 bases left in between. Germline CDR1 and CDR2: SQVTM and ANQGSEA. The CDR3 DNA is TGCAGCGTTGAAGATGGGGGGAGAGGGGACTCTGGAGCTTTCTTT. This gives the protein CSVEDGGRGDSGAFF.

The chain joins TRBV20-1 to TRBJ2-1, with a possible D match to TRBD2 (5 bases). Germline lookup yields CDR1 DFQATT and CDR2 SNEGSKA (reference sequence). This CDR3 is built from 14 residues. Deletions cut 5 bases from V and 6 bases from J, with 17 bases between. Written as DNA, the CDR3 is TGCAGTGCTCCACGGAGGATTAGCAGCAATGAGCAGTTCTTC. Amino acids: CSAPRRISSNEQFF.